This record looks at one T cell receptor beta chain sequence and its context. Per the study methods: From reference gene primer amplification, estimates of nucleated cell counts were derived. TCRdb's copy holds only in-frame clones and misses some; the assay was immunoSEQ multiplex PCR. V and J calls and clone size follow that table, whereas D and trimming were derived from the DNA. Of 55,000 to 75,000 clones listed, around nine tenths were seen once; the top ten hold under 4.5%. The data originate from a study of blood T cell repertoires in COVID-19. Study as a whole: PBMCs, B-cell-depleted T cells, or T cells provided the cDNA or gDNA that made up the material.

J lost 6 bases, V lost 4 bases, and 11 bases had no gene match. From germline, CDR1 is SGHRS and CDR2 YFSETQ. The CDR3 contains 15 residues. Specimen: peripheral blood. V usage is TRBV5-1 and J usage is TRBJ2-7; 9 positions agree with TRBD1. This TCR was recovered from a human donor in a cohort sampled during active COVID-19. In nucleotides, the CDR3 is TGCGCCAGCAGCAGGCCGGGACAGGGCGTAAGCGAGCAGTACTTC. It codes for CASSRPGQGVSEQYF.